Listed below are T cell receptor beta chains from one sample, sequenced in a study of T cell responses to AZD1222 COVID-19 vaccine. The table came from immunoSEQ multiplex PCR; TCRdb's copy has only in-frame clones and leaves some out. The sample has some 120,000 clones; 90% to 95% are singletons. This material consisted of peripheral blood, taken on day 0 of AZD1222 vaccination. These receptors were collected from an adult in good health. The CDR3 runs from the conserved cysteine through the conserved F or W. The order of the fields is D gene, J gene, clone size, V gene, CDR3 DNA, CDR3 protein. The D gene is left open where the match is weak. The size field is filled for only some rows; it gives once, few, many or a size class.

>NA|TRBJ1-1|NA|TRBV5-1
TGCGCCAGCAGCTCCCTGGGAACCATGAACACTGAAGCTTTCTTT
CASSSLGTMNTEAFF
>NA|TRBJ1-1|NA|TRBV13
TGTGCCAGCAGCTGGGGTCGACAGGCGAGCCCTGAAGCTTTCTTT
CASSWGRQASPEAFF
>TRBD1|TRBJ1-4|NA|TRBV5-1
TGCGCCAGCAGCGAAGGACAGGGGGGGAATGAAAAACTGTTTTTT
CASSEGQGGNEKLFF
>TRBD2|TRBJ2-1|NA|TRBV4-1
TGCGCCAGCAGCCAAGAGGCTCGGACTAGCGGAAACAATGAGCAGTTCTTC
CASSQEARTSGNNEQFF
>TRBD1|TRBJ1-1|NA|TRBV28
TGTGCCAGCAGTTCCGCCAGGGGGGCGTTCACTGAAGCTTTCTTT
CASSSARGAFTEAFF
>NA|TRBJ1-2|once|TRBV28
TGTGCCAGCAGCCGACAAGGGTCGTATGGCTACACCTTC
CASSRQGSYGYTF
>TRBD1|TRBJ2-2|NA|TRBV9
TGTGCCAGCAGCGTAGGAGGGGGCGCGTTTGGGGAGCTGTTTTTT
CASSVGGGAFGELFF
>TRBD1|TRBJ2-5|NA|TRBV27
TGTGCCAGCAGTTTTTTAGGGGGCAACCAAGAGACCCAGTACTTC
CASSFLGGNQETQYF
>NA|TRBJ2-3|NA|TRBV11-3
TGTGCCAGCAGCTTATCGGGAAGCACAGATACGCAGTATTTT
CASSLSGSTDTQYF
>TRBD2|TRBJ2-1|few|TRBV2
TGTGCCAGCGGTACTAGCGGGGGGGGCTCCTACAATGAGCAGTTCTTC
CASGTSGGGSYNEQFF
>NA|TRBJ1-2|NA|TRBV30
TGTGCCTGGAGTGTCGGGGGGATCAGTGGCTACACCTTC
CAWSVGGISGYTF
>TRBD2|TRBJ2-7|NA|TRBV19
TGTGCCAGTTCTAACTCCGGGACTAGCGGCTACGAGCAGTACTTC
CASSNSGTSGYEQYF
>NA|TRBJ1-1|NA|TRBV19
TGTGCCAGCCACCAAAGGGGGGGCTTTGAAGCTTTCTTT
CASHQRGGFEAFF
>NA|TRBJ1-2|NA|TRBV4-3
TGCGCCAGCAGCCAAGATGAGAGCTGGCCCGATGGCTACACCTTC
CASSQDESWPDGYTF
>TRBD1|TRBJ2-7|once|TRBV5-6
TGTGCCAGCAGCCCCGGGACAGGGGTACACGAGCAGTACTTC
CASSPGTGVHEQYF
>TRBD1|TRBJ1-4|NA|TRBV7-9
TGTGCCAGCAGCTTATCGGCAGGGGGAAATGAAAAACTGTTTTTT
CASSLSAGGNEKLFF
>NA|TRBJ2-3|NA|TRBV29-1
TGCAGCGGGGTGGCAGTAGATACGCAGTATTTT
CSGVAVDTQYF
>NA|TRBJ1-2|NA|TRBV7-2
TGTGCCAGCAGCTTAGGGGACACGGTCAACTATGGCTACACCTTC
CASSLGDTVNYGYTF